Reported below is one TCR beta chain. This record comes from a study of blood T cell repertoires in COVID-19. The CDR3 has 14 amino acids. V trimming: 3 bases; J trimming: 3 bases; junction bases outside the gene matches: 5. CDR1 and CDR2 (germline): SNHLY, FYNNEI. Sequencing was performed with immunoSEQ multiplex PCR; in TCRdb, only in-frame clones are kept and a portion is missing. The repertoire holds under 300,000 clones, about 86% seen once, with approximately 5.4% in the top ten. The V call is TRBV2, the J call TRBJ2-7; 7 bases are a match to TRBD1. Sequencing used peripheral blood. This clonotype was sampled from a man aged 80 or over with acute or convalescent COVID-19. The CDR3 region has the DNA TGTGCCAGCAGTGACAGGGGGTGGTTCTACGAGCAGTACTTC. As protein: CASSDRGWFYEQYF.